Below, 7 T cell receptor beta chains from the same sample are listed, as sequenced in a study of cytomegalovirus exposure and HLA in healthy donors. PCR amplification relied on 60 Vbeta primers (plus 13 Jbeta primers). Some clones are missing from TCRdb's copy, which holds only in-frame ones; the method was immunoSEQ multiplex PCR. The profile shows 150,000 or so clones, around 74% of them singletons. Specimen: PBMCs. These receptors were obtained from a female donor in good health and CMV-seronegative.

The chain links TRBV5-6 to TRBJ2-5; D unresolved. Trimming cost V 1 base and J 1 base, with 14 bases left between them. The CDR3 spans 16 residues. Germline CDR1 is SGHDT and CDR2 is YYEEEE. The CDR3 sequence: CASSLIGSSFQETQYF. Written as DNA, the CDR3 is TGTGCCAGCAGCTTGATCGGGTCCTCTTTCCAAGAGACCCAGTACTTC.

The CDR3 nucleotides read TGTGCCAGCAGCGAAGTCCGGGACAGGGAACAAGAGACCCAGTACTTC. Its protein product is CASSEVRDREQETQYF. The rearrangement uses TRBV7-9 and TRBJ2-5; 9 bases match TRBD1. There are 16 residues in the CDR3. Trimming took 5 bases from V and 2 from J; bases not matched to a gene: 9. Germline V gives CDR1 SEHNR, CDR2 FQNEAQ (reference sequence).

The V gene is TRBV5-1, the J gene TRBJ2-7, with a weak D call TRBD1 (5 bases). V lost 0 bases to trimming and J lost 2 bases, with 12 bases between them. This CDR3 region has 15 residues. Germline values: CDR1 SGHRS, CDR2 YFSETQ. In nucleotides, the CDR3 is TGCGCCAGCAGCTTGGGACAGCCCCCAACCTACGAGCAGTACTTC. Protein product: CASSLGQPPTYEQYF.

The chain carries TRBV9 and TRBJ1-2; D is uncertain. V lost 1 base, J lost 5 bases, and 9 bases lay in between. The CDR3 has 13 amino acids. Germline V gene lookup returns CDR1 SGDLS and CDR2 YYNGEE. The CDR3 sequence is CASSVNGAYGYTF. CDR3 bases: TGTGCCAGCAGCGTAAACGGAGCGTATGGCTACACCTTC.

The chain joins TRBV6-6 to TRBJ2-1, with 8 bases fitting TRBD1. CDR1 and CDR2 from the germline V gene are MNHNY and SVGAGI (reference sequence). CDR3 size: 16 residues. The ends lost 4 bases at V and 5 bases at J; junction bases unmatched: 10. The CDR3 DNA reads TGTGCCAGCAGTTCCCCCGAGACAGGGGATGACAATGAGCAGTTCTTC. It is translated as CASSSPETGDDNEQFF.

The chain has TRBV19 and TRBJ1-5; tentatively, D is TRBD1 (5 bases). The V end was cut by 2 bases, the J end by 10 bases, with 18 bases between. Germline CDR1 reads LNHDA; CDR2 reads SQIVND (reference sequence). The CDR3 consists of 15 residues. CDR3 DNA sequence: TGTGCCAGTAGTATAAGAGACAGTGAGCATGGACCCCAGCATTTT. As protein: CASSIRDSEHGPQHF. Filled out from reference TRBV19 and TRBJ1-5, the complete variable domain reads DGGITQSPKYLFRKEGQNVTLSCEQNLNHDAMYWYRQDPGQGLRLIYYSQIVNDFQKGDIAEGYSVSREKKESFPLTVTSAQKNPTAFYLCASSIRDSEHGPQHFGDGTRLSIL.

V is TRBV15 and J is TRBJ1-2, with D tentatively TRBD1 (5 bases). V lost 5 bases, J lost 4 bases, and 11 bases lay in between. Germline CDR1 is LNHNV and CDR2 is YYDKDF (reference sequence). The CDR3 is made up of 13 amino acids. This CDR3 is CATSGRGTYGYTF. CDR3 DNA: TGTGCCACCAGCGGAAGGGGAACCTATGGCTACACCTTC. The complete variable domain, with remaining parts taken from reference TRBV15 and TRBJ1-2, reads DAMVIQNPRYQVTQFGKPVTLSCSQTLNHNVMYWYQQKSSQAPKLLFHYYDKDFNNEADTPDNFQSRRPNTSFCFLDIRSPGLGDTAMYLCATSGRGTYGYTFGSGTRLTVV.